This record covers a single TCR beta chain. This record comes from a study of T cells expressing NK-cell markers. Germline lookup yields CDR1 SGDLS and CDR2 YYNGEE. The CDR3 spans 17 residues. TCRdb re-called the 5' RACE reads and catalogs CDR3 proteins one per entry, DNA excluded. This table holds 500,000 to 700,000 distinct CDR3 sequences. Sequencing input: blood T cells: a sorted CD56 or NKG2C T cell subset, CD4+ or CD8+ T cells, or bulk PBMC T cells (not recorded which). The receptor was isolated from a man in his late teens or twenties in good health. The chain employs TRBV9 and TRBJ2-3; TCRdb's D gene call, TRBD2, goes unchecked for lack of DNA. The CDR3: CASSAVGLAGVIDTQYF. Drawing the rest from reference TRBV9 and TRBJ2-3, the complete variable domain is DSGVTQTPKHLITATGQRVTLRCSPRSGDLSVYWYQQSLDQGLQFLIQYYNGEERAKGNILERFSAQQFPDLHSELNLSSLELGDSALYFCASSAVGLAGVIDTQYFGPGTRLTVL.